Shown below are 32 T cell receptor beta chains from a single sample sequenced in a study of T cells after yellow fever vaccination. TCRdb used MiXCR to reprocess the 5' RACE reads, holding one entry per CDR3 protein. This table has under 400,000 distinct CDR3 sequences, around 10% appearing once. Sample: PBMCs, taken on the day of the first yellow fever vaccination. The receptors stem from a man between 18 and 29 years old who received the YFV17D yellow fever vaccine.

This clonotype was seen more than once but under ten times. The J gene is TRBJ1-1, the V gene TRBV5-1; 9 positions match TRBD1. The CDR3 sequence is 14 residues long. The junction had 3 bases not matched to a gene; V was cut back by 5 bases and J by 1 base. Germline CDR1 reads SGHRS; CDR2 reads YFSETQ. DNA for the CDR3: TGCGCCAGCAGGGGACAGGGAACGAACACTGAAGCTTTCTTT. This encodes CASRGQGTNTEAFF.

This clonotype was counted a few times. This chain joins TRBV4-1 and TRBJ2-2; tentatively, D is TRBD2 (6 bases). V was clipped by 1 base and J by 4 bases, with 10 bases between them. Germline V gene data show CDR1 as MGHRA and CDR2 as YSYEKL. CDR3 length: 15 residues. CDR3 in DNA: TGCGCCAGCAGCCAAGTCGGGACTCTCACCGGGGAGCTGTTTTTT. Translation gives CASSQVGTLTGELFF.

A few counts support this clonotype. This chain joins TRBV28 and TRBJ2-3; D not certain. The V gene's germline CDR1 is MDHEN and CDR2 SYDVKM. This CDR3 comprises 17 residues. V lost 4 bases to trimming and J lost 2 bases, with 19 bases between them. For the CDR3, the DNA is TGTGCCAGCAGTTCCATTACCCTCCTTTCTGCCACAGATACGCAGTATTTT. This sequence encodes CASSSITLLSATDTQYF.

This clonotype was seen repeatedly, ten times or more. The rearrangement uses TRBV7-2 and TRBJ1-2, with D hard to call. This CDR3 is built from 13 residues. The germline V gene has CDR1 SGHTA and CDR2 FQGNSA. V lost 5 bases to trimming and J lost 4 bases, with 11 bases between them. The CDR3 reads CASSLGRLYGYTF. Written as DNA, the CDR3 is TGTGCCAGCAGCCTCGGCCGCCTCTATGGCTACACCTTC.

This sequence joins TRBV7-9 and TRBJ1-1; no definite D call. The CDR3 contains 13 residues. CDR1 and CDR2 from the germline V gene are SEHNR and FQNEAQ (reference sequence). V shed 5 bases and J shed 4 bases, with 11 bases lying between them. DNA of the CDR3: TGTGCCAGCAGCCCGACACGGGGCACTGAAGCTTTCTTT. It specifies CASSPTRGTEAFF.

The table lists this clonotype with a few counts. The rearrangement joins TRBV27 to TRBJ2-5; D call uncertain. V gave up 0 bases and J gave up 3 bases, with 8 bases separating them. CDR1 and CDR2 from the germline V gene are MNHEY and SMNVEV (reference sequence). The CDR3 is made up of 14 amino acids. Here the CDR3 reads CASSLSLREETQYF. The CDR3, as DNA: TGTGCCAGCAGTTTATCGTTAAGGGAAGAGACCCAGTACTTC.

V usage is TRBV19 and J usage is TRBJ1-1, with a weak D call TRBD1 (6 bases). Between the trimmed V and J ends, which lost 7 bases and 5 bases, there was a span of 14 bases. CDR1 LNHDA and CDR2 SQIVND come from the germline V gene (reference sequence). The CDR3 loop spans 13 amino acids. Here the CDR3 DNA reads TGTGCCAGTACCAATGGGGGCAATACTGAAGCTTTCTTT. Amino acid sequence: CASTNGGNTEAFF.

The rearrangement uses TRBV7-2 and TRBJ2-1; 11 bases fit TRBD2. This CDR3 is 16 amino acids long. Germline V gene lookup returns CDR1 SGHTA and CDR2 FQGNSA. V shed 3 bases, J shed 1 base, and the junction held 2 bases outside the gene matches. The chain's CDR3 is CASSLSSGGSYNEQFF. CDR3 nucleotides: TGTGCCAGCAGCTTGTCTAGCGGGGGGTCCTACAATGAGCAGTTCTTC.

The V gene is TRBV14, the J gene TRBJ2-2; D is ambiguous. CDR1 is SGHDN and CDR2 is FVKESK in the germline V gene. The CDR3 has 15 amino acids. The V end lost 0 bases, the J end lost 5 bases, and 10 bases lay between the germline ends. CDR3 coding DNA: TGTGCCAGCAGCCAAGAAAGGGTTCCGACCGGGGAGCTGTTTTTT. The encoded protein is CASSQERVPTGELFF.

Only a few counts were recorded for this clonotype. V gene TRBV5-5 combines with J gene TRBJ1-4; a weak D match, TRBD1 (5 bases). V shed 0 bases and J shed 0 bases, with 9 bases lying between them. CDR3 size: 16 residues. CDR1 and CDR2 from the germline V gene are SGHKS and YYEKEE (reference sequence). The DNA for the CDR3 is TGTGCCAGCAGCTTGGGACGGGGGGCAACTAATGAAAAACTGTTTTTT. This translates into CASSLGRGATNEKLFF.

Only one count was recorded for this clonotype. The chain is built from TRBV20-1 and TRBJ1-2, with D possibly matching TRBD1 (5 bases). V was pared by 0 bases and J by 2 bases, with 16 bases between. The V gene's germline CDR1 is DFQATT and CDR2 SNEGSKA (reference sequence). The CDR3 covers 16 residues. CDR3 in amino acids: CSARDPQGSFNYGYTF. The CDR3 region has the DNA TGCAGTGCTAGAGATCCGCAGGGATCATTCAACTATGGCTACACCTTC.

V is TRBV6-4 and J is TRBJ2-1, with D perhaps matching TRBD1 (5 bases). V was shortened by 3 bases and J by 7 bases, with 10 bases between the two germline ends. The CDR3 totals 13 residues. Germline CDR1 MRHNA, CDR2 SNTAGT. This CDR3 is CASSEDNVNEQFF. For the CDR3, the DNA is TGTGCCAGCAGTGAGGACAACGTAAATGAGCAGTTCTTC.

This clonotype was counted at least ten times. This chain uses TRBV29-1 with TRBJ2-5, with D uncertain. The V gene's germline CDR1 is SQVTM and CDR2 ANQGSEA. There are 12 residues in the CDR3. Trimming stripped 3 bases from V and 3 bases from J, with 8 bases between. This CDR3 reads CSVDQSEETQYF. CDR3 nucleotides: TGCAGCGTTGATCAGTCAGAAGAGACCCAGTACTTC.

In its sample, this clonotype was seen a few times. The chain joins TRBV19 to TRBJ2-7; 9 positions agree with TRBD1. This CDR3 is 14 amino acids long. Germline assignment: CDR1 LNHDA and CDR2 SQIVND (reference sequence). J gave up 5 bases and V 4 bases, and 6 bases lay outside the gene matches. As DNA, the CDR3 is TGTGCCAGTAGTACACAGGGGGCGATGAACGAGCAGTACTTC. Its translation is CASSTQGAMNEQYF.

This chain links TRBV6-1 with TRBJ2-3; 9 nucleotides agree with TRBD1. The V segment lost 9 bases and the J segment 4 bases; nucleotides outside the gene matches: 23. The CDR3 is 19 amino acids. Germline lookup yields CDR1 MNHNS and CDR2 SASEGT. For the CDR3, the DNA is TGTGCCAGGCTTACAGGGAGGACCAACTACAGGGGGCTTTCAGATACGCAGTATTTT. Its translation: CARLTGRTNYRGLSDTQYF.

CDR3 coding DNA: TGTGCCAGCGGATTACTCGGACAGGTTGAAGCTTTCTTT. Residues: CASGLLGQVEAFF. The chain carries TRBV5-5 and TRBJ1-1; TRBD1 matches 7 bases. CDR1 is SGHKS, CDR2 YYEKEE, per germline (reference sequence). Trimming at V came to 7 bases and at J to 7 bases, leaving 10 bases not matched to a gene. This CDR3 has 13 amino acids. Full variable domain (outside the CDR3, taken from reference TRBV5-5 and TRBJ1-1): DAGVTQSPTHLIKTRGQQVTLRCSPISGHKSVSWYQQVLGQGPQFIFQYYEKEERGRGNFPDRFSARQFPNYSSELNVNALLLGDSALYLCASGLLGQVEAFFGQGTRLTVV.

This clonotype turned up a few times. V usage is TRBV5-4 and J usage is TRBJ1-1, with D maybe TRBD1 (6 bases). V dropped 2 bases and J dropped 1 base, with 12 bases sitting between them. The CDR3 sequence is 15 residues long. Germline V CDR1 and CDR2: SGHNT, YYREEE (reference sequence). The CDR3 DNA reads TGTGCCAGCAGCTTTGGGGGGGCAGAGAACACTGAAGCTTTCTTT. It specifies CASSFGGAENTEAFF.

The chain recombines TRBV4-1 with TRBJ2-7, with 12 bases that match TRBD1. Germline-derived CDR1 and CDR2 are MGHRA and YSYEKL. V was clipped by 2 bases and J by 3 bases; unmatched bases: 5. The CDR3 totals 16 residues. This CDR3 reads CASSQRGQGANYEQYF. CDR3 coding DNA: TGCGCCAGCAGCCAAAGGGGACAGGGGGCGAACTACGAGCAGTACTTC.

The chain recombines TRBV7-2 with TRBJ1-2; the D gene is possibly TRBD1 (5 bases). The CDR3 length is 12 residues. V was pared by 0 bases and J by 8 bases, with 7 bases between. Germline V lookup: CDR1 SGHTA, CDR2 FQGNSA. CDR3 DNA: TGTGCCAGCAGCTTAGCGGGGACCGGCTACACCTTC. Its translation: CASSLAGTGYTF.

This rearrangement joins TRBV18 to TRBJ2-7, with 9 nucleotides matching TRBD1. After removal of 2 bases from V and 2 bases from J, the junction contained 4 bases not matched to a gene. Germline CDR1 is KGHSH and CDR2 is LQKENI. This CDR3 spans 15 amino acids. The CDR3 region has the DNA TGTGCCAGCTCACCAGGGACAGGGCTTCCCTACGAGCAGTACTTC. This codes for CASSPGTGLPYEQYF.

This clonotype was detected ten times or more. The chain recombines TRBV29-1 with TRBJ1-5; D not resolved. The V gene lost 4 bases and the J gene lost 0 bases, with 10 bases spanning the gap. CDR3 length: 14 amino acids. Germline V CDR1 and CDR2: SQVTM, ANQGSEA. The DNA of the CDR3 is TGCAGCGTTGTTCTAGGGAATAGCAATCAGCCCCAGCATTTT. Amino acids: CSVVLGNSNQPQHF.

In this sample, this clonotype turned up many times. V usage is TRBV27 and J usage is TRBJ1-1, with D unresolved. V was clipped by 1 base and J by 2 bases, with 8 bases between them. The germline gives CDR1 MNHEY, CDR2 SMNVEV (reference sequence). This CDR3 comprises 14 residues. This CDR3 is CASSLFGGNTEAFF. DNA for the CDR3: TGTGCCAGCAGTTTATTTGGCGGTAACACTGAAGCTTTCTTT.

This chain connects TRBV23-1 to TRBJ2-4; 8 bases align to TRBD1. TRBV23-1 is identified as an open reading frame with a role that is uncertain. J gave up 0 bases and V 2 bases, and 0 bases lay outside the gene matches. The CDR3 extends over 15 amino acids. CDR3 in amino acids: CASSQQGAAKNIQYF. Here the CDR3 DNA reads TGCGCCAGCAGTCAACAGGGGGCAGCCAAAAACATTCAGTACTTC.

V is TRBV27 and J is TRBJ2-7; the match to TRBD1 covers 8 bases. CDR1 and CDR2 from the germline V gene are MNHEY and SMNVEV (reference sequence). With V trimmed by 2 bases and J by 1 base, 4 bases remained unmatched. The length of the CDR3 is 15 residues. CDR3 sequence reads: CASSLGRGQSYEQYV. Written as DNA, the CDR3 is TGTGCCAGCAGTTTAGGCAGGGGGCAGTCCTACGAGCAGTACGTC.

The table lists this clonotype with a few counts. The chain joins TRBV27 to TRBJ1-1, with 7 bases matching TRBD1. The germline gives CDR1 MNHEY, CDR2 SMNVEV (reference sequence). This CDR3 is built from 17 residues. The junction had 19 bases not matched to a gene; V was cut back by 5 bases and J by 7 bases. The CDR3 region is CASSPPTGTTGKGEAFF. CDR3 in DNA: TGTGCCAGCAGTCCGCCGACAGGGACGACGGGGAAAGGTGAAGCTTTCTTT.

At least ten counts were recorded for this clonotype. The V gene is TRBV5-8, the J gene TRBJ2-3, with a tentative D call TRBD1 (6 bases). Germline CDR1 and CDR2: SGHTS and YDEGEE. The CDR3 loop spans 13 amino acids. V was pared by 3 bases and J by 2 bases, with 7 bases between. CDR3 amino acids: CASSWDITDTQYF. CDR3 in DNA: TGTGCCAGCAGCTGGGACATCACAGATACGCAGTATTTT.

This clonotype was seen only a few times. This CDR3 is CASSWGGTGNTEAFF. The CDR3 region has the DNA TGTGCCAGCAGCTGGGGGGGCACAGGGAACACTGAAGCTTTCTTT. J is TRBJ1-1 and V is TRBV7-2; D might be TRBD1 (6 bases). Germline V CDR1 and CDR2: SGHTA, FQGNSA. CDR3 length: 15 residues. V was shortened by 4 bases and J by 1 base, with 13 bases between the two germline ends.

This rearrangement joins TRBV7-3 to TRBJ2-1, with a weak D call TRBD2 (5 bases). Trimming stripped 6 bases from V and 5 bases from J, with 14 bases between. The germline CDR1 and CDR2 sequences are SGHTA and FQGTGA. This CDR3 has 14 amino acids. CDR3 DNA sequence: TGTGCCAGCAGTTCGGGGAGACTAAACAATGAGCAGTTCTTC. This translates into CASSSGRLNNEQFF.

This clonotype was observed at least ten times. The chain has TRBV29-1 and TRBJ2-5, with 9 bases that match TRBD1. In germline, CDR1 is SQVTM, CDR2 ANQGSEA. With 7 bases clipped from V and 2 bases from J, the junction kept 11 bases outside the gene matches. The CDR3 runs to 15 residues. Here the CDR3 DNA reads TGCAGCGGAACCGGCGACAGGGGGTGGCAAGAGACCCAGTACTTC. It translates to CSGTGDRGWQETQYF.

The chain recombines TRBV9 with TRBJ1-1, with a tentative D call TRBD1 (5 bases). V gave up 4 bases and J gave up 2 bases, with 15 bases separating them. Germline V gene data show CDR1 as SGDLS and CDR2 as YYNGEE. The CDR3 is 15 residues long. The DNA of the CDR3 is TGTGCCAGCAGCCCCCTCGACAGACTAAACACTGAAGCTTTCTTT. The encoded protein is CASSPLDRLNTEAFF.

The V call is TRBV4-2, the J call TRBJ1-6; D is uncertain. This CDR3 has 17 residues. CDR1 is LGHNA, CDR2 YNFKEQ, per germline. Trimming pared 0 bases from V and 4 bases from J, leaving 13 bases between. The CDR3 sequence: CASSQDIRQEYNSPLHF. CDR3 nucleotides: TGTGCCAGCAGCCAAGATATCAGGCAGGAATATAATTCACCCCTCCACTTT.

As DNA, the CDR3 is TGTGCCAGCAGCCGGGCCGGGGATGAGCAGTACGTC. Translation: CASSRAGDEQYV. This sequence joins TRBV5-5 and TRBJ2-7; D perhaps matches TRBD2 (5 bases). Germline values: CDR1 SGHKS, CDR2 YYEKEE (reference sequence). This CDR3 is built from 12 residues. The ends were cut back, 4 bases at V and 7 bases at J, with 12 bases in the middle.